This T cell receptor beta chain was recovered during a study of OX40 agonist ivuxolimab in advanced cancers. TCRdb's table, derived via immunoSEQ multiplex PCR, lists solely in-frame clones and lacks some. The sample lists some 95,000 clones, under 85% occurring once. Study-level results: Low clonal expansion, among the lowest seen, marked partial responders at 0.1-3.0 mg/kg.

Per the germline V gene, CDR1 is SGHDN and CDR2 is FVKESK. This CDR3 is 16 amino acids long. With 1 base clipped from V and 4 bases from J, the junction kept 10 bases outside the gene matches. Regarding this clone: Its antigen remains unknown.

This clonotype was obtained from an adult with an advanced solid tumor such as melanoma, head and neck, liver or kidney cancer. This chain connects TRBV14 to TRBJ2-7; 7 bases match TRBD2. The material was CD4+ or CD8+ T cells sorted from blood, obtained in a trial of the OX40 agonist ivuxolimab. The CDR3, as DNA: TGTGCCAGCAGCCAAGCCGGGTATAGCGGGTTATACGAGCAGTACTTC. Protein: CASSQAGYSGLYEQYF. Drawing the rest from reference TRBV14 and TRBJ2-7, the complete variable domain is EAGVTQFPSHSVIEKGQTVTLRCDPISGHDNLYWYRRVMGKEIKFLLHFVKESKQDESGMPNNRFLAERTGGTYSTLKVQPAELEDSGVYFCASSQAGYSGLYEQYFGPGTRLTVT.